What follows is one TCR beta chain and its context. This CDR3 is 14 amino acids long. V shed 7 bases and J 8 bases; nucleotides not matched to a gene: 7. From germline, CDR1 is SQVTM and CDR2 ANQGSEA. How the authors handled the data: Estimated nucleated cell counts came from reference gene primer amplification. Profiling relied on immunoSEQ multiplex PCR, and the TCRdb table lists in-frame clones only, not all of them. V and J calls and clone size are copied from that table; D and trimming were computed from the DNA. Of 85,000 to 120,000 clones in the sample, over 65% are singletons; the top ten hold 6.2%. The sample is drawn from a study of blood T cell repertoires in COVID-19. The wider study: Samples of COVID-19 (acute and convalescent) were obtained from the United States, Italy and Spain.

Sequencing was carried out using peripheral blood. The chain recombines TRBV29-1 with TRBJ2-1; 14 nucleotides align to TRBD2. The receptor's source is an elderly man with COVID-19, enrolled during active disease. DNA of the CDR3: TGCAGCGCCGAATCGGGACTAGCGGGAGATGAGCAGTTCTTC. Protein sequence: CSAESGLAGDEQFF.